One and the same sample provided the 5 T cell receptor beta chains below, sequenced in a study of blood T cell repertoires in COVID-19. Assay: immunoSEQ multiplex PCR; the TCRdb copy retains only in-frame clones and omits some. The table shows about 66,000 clones, with 80% occurring only once. Sequencing used peripheral blood. The receptors come from a human donor in a cohort sampled during active COVID-19.

This clone has only one observation. The V gene is TRBV4-2, the J gene TRBJ2-1; 12 nucleotides match TRBD2. CDR1 is LGHNA, CDR2 YNFKEQ, per germline. V was pared by 0 bases and J by 12 bases, with 12 bases of the junction left unmatched. This CDR3 region has 17 residues. CDR3 coding DNA: TGTGCCAGCAGCCAAGATCTGGGGGCTAGCGGGAGGGCCGGGCAGTTCTTC. Its protein product is CASSQDLGASGRAGQFF.

In the case of this clone: The sample carries other DNA sequences with the same CDR3. The chain employs TRBV3-1 (or the pseudogene TRBV3-2) and TRBJ2-5; tentatively, D is TRBD1 (6 bases). Germline values: CDR1 LGHDT, CDR2 YNNKEL (reference sequence). V was trimmed by 4 bases and J by 1 base, leaving 13 bases between them. This CDR3 contains 15 residues. CDR3 DNA: TGTGCCAGCAGCCCCCCTGGCAGGGGCCAAGAGACCCAGTACTTC. This sequence encodes CASSPPGRGQETQYF.

This chain joins TRBV19 and TRBJ1-5; a possible D gene is TRBD1 (5 bases). V was pared by 10 bases and J by 7 bases, with 23 bases between. CDR1 and CDR2 (germline): LNHDA, SQIVND (reference sequence). This CDR3 is built from 15 residues. CDR3 protein: CATQPRTGPVQPQHF. In DNA, the CDR3 is TGTGCCACCCAACCTCGAACAGGACCCGTCCAGCCCCAGCATTTT.

The gene calls are TRBV27 and TRBJ1-4; TRBD1 aligns across 7 bases. From germline, CDR1 is MNHEY and CDR2 SMNVEV (reference sequence). This CDR3 spans 16 amino acids. The ends lost 6 bases at V and 0 bases at J; junction bases unmatched: 7. The CDR3 DNA follows: TGTGCCAGCAGGCGGGACAGCTCCGCAACTAATGAAAAACTGTTTTTT. Its protein is CASRRDSSATNEKLFF.

CDR3: CSATTHDEQYF. The CDR3 DNA is TGCAGTGCAACAACGCATGACGAGCAGTACTTC. The J gene is TRBJ2-7, the V gene TRBV20-1; unclear D gene. This CDR3 contains 11 residues. The germline V gene encodes CDR1 DFQATT and CDR2 SNEGSKA (reference sequence). The V end was cut by 6 bases, the J end by 5 bases, with 11 bases between.